One sample yielded the 32 T cell receptor beta chains listed below, sequenced in a study of CD8 T cells in Susac syndrome. Random hexamers served to reverse transcribe roughly 0.45 to 1 ug RNA. TCRdb reprocessed the immunoSEQ multiplex PCR reads via MiXCR and lists one record per CDR3 protein. The top ten clones hold 0.095% of a sample with about 210,000 distinct CDR3 sequences, approximately 95% of them seen once. Sequencing used CD4+ T cells from PBMCs. These receptors came from a human donor with multiple sclerosis.

This chain joins TRBV11-2 and TRBJ2-5; D remains unclear. The CDR3 covers 15 residues. Per the germline V gene, CDR1 is SGHAT and CDR2 is FQNNGV. V was trimmed by 4 bases and J by 3 bases, leaving 15 bases between them. This CDR3 is CASSSGGIREETQYF. CDR3 nucleotides: TGTGCCAGCAGCTCGGGTGGGATCAGAGAAGAGACCCAGTACTTC.

The chain links TRBV29-1 to TRBJ2-1, with TRBD2 identical over 11 bases. The CDR3 contains 14 residues. Trimming took 6 bases from V and 7 from J; bases not matched to a gene: 8. Germline lookup yields CDR1 SQVTM and CDR2 ANQGSEA. CDR3 sequence reads: CSVLRGTSGNEQFF. In nucleotides, the CDR3 is TGCAGCGTGCTACGCGGGACTAGCGGAAATGAGCAGTTCTTC.

This sequence joins TRBV7-9 and TRBJ2-1, with D possibly matching TRBD2 (6 bases). Trimming shortened V by 3 bases and J by 5 bases, and 11 bases separated the two germline ends. The CDR3 is made up of 14 amino acids. Germline V CDR1 and CDR2: SEHNR, FQNEAQ (reference sequence). CDR3 in DNA: TGTGCCAGCAGCTTCCCGGGACTCAACAATGAGCAGTTCTTC. Translating it yields CASSFPGLNNEQFF.

The gene calls are TRBV6-5 and TRBJ2-3, with TRBD1 matching over 7 bases. J gave up 6 bases and V 1 base, and 7 bases lay outside the gene matches. This CDR3 comprises 15 residues. Germline V gene sequence: CDR1 MNHEY, CDR2 SVGAGI. The CDR3 nucleotides read TGTGCCAGCAGTTACTTCAGGGGGTCTCTCGATACGCAGTATTTT. It translates to CASSYFRGSLDTQYF.

This rearrangement joins TRBV7-9 to TRBJ1-2; D perhaps matches TRBD1 (5 bases). The CDR3 length is 15 residues. CDR1 is SEHNR and CDR2 is FQNEAQ in the germline V gene (reference sequence). The germline V and J ends were trimmed by 3 bases and 2 bases, with 13 bases remaining between them. CDR3 bases: TGTGCCAGCAGCTTCTCACGGGGGATCAACTATGGCTACACCTTC. Protein sequence: CASSFSRGINYGYTF.

V gene TRBV14 combines with J gene TRBJ2-7; D is unresolved. The CDR3 is 11 amino acids. CDR1 and CDR2 from the germline V gene are SGHDN and FVKESK. The V and J ends lost 3 bases and 6 bases respectively, with 6 bases between them. The CDR3 sequence: CASSHGTEQYF. Here the CDR3 DNA reads TGTGCCAGCAGCCATGGTACCGAGCAGTACTTC. The full variable domain, its missing parts supplied by reference TRBV14 and TRBJ2-7, is EAGVTQFPSHSVIEKGQTVTLRCDPISGHDNLYWYRRVMGKEIKFLLHFVKESKQDESGMPNNRFLAERTGGTYSTLKVQPAELEDSGVYFCASSHGTEQYFGPGTRLTVT.

The rearrangement links TRBV29-1 to TRBJ2-7; 12 bases map to TRBD2. CDR1 SQVTM and CDR2 ANQGSEA come from the germline V gene. Losses at the gene ends were 5 bases for V and 1 base for J; bases not matched to a gene: 3. This CDR3 spans 14 amino acids. The CDR3 sequence: CSVSTSGSSYEQYF. CDR3 nucleotide sequence: TGCAGCGTTTCGACTAGCGGGAGTTCCTACGAGCAGTACTTC.

The chain is built from TRBV9 and TRBJ2-2, with D uncertain. Germline V CDR1 and CDR2: SGDLS, YYNGEE. The CDR3 has 13 amino acids. Deletions cut 0 bases from V and 7 bases from J, with 7 bases between. CDR3 sequence (DNA): TGTGCCAGCAGCGTAGCTCTCGGCGGGGAGCTGTTTTTT. Translating it yields CASSVALGGELFF.

This sequence joins TRBV3-1 and TRBJ1-2; a weak D match, TRBD1 (6 bases). Trimming left V 0 bases short and J 8 bases short, with 10 bases between. The CDR3 runs to 13 residues. CDR1 LGHDT and CDR2 YNNKEL come from the germline V gene (reference sequence). CDR3 DNA: TGTGCCAGCAGCCAAGAGCGGGGGGCCGGCTACACCTTC. Translated: CASSQERGAGYTF.

A single count supports this clonotype. DNA for the CDR3: TGTGCCACCCATGGCGGAGGCTACGAGCAGTACTTC. It encodes CATHGGGYEQYF. The chain has TRBV19 and TRBJ2-7, with D perhaps matching TRBD2 (5 bases). This CDR3 spans 12 amino acids. Looked up from germline, CDR1 is LNHDA and CDR2 is SQIVND (reference sequence). The V and J ends lost 10 bases and 3 bases respectively, with 13 bases between them.

V is TRBV7-9 and J is TRBJ1-2; 9 bases are shared with TRBD1. With 7 bases clipped from V and 7 bases from J, the junction kept 13 bases outside the gene matches. The CDR3 has 15 residues. The germline CDR1 and CDR2 sequences are SEHNR and FQNEAQ (reference sequence). This CDR3 reads CASTTGDRVSRGYTF. In DNA form, the CDR3 reads TGTGCCAGCACCACAGGGGACAGGGTATCTCGTGGCTACACCTTC. Full variable domain (outside the CDR3, taken from reference TRBV7-9 and TRBJ1-2): DTGVSQNPRHKITKRGQNVTFRCDPISEHNRLYWYRQTLGQGPEFLTYFQNEAQLEKSRLLSDRFSAERPKGSFSTLEIQRTEQGDSAMYLCASTTGDRVSRGYTFGSGTRLTVV.

The CDR3 loop is CASTKGTGRTNTEAFF. Here the CDR3 DNA reads TGTGCCAGCACCAAGGGAACAGGGAGGACGAACACTGAAGCTTTCTTT. This chain connects TRBV3-1 to TRBJ1-1; tentatively, D is TRBD1 (6 bases). CDR1 is LGHDT and CDR2 is YNNKEL in the germline V gene (reference sequence). The V gene lost 7 bases and the J gene lost 1 base, with 19 bases spanning the gap. This CDR3 comprises 16 residues.

The V gene is TRBV10-3, the J gene TRBJ2-5; 10 bases match TRBD2. There are 14 residues in the CDR3. The junction had 8 bases not matched to a gene; V was cut back by 10 bases and J by 3 bases. Germline V gene sequence: CDR1 ENHRY, CDR2 SYGVKD. CDR3 amino acids: CATAKAGGKETQYF. CDR3 coding DNA: TGTGCCACCGCGAAAGCGGGAGGGAAAGAGACCCAGTACTTC.

This chain joins TRBV3-1 and TRBJ1-5; unclear D gene. This CDR3 is 21 amino acids long. Trimming stripped 0 bases from V and 2 bases from J, with 26 bases between. Germline values: CDR1 LGHDT, CDR2 YNNKEL (reference sequence). CDR3 sequence (DNA): TGTGCCAGCAGCCAAGATCATCCCCTCGGGAGGGTGTATTCAGGCAATCAGCCCCAGCATTTT. It is translated as CASSQDHPLGRVYSGNQPQHF.

This clonotype is a singleton in its sample. The V call is TRBV20-1, the J call TRBJ2-1; 12 nucleotides line up with TRBD2. V trimming: 1 base; J trimming: 10 bases; junction bases outside the gene matches: 8. The CDR3 sequence is 15 residues long. Germline V gene lookup returns CDR1 DFQATT and CDR2 SNEGSKA (reference sequence). The CDR3 DNA is TGCAGTGCTAGAGTGCTAGCGGGAGGGCCGGGGGAGCAGTTCTTC. Translated, it gives CSARVLAGGPGEQFF.

The chain has TRBV20-1 and TRBJ2-1, with D possibly TRBD2 on 6 matching bases. The ends were cut back, 5 bases at V and 9 bases at J, with 17 bases in the middle. CDR3 length: 13 residues. Germline V lookup: CDR1 DFQATT, CDR2 SNEGSKA (reference sequence). The CDR3, as DNA: TGCAGTGCTTACCCCACCGGGACTCCTGAGCAGTTCTTC. Protein product: CSAYPTGTPEQFF.

The J gene is TRBJ1-5, the V gene TRBV28; 7 bases line up with TRBD1. This CDR3 region has 14 residues. Germline lookup yields CDR1 MDHEN and CDR2 SYDVKM. The trim removed 6 bases at V and 4 bases at J, leaving 6 bases unmatched. This chain's CDR3 is CASRAGGTNQPQHF. The CDR3 DNA sequence: TGTGCCAGCAGGGCAGGGGGAACGAATCAGCCCCAGCATTTT.

V usage is TRBV27 and J usage is TRBJ2-4, with 8 nucleotides matching TRBD1. V was clipped by 2 bases and J by 0 bases; unmatched bases: 3. Germline CDR1 and CDR2: MNHEY and SMNVEV (reference sequence). The CDR3 consists of 16 residues. The chain's CDR3 is CASSLRTGQAKNIQYF. The CDR3 DNA is TGTGCCAGCAGTTTAAGGACAGGGCAAGCCAAAAACATTCAGTACTTC.

This sequence joins TRBV5-1 and TRBJ1-4; D gene uncertain. The CDR3 contains 15 residues. Germline CDR1 and CDR2: SGHRS and YFSETQ. Trimming removed 0 bases at V and 10 bases at J, with 16 bases between. CDR3 amino acids: CASSLEAGRVGKLFF. The CDR3 DNA reads TGCGCCAGCAGCTTGGAAGCAGGAAGGGTCGGAAAACTGTTTTTT.

The rearrangement joins TRBV12-5 to TRBJ1-5; D uncertain. CDR3 length: 14 residues. Germline V gene data show CDR1 as LGHNT and CDR2 as FRNRAP. The germline V and J ends were trimmed by 4 bases and 1 base, with 8 bases remaining between them. The CDR3 loop reads CASGWSGSNQPQHF. The CDR3 bases are TGTGCTAGTGGTTGGTCAGGAAGCAATCAGCCCCAGCATTTT.

The CDR3 loop reads CSATAYSNQPQHF. DNA for the CDR3: TGCAGTGCTACAGCTTATAGCAATCAGCCCCAGCATTTT. The gene calls are TRBV20-1 and TRBJ1-5, with D hard to call. From germline, CDR1 is DFQATT and CDR2 SNEGSKA (reference sequence). Trimming left V 4 bases short and J 0 bases short, with 7 bases between. This CDR3 is 13 amino acids long.

The chain has TRBV30 and TRBJ2-1; 8 bases align to TRBD2. The germline V gene has CDR1 GTSNPN and CDR2 SVGIG (reference sequence). The CDR3 consists of 12 residues. The ends lost 3 bases at V and 8 bases at J; junction bases unmatched: 3. This CDR3 is CAWSTSGDEQFF. The DNA of the CDR3 is TGTGCCTGGAGCACTAGCGGCGATGAGCAGTTCTTC.

The chain is built from TRBV3-1 and TRBJ2-1; 9 nucleotides match TRBD2. V shed 6 bases and J 0 bases; nucleotides not matched to a gene: 3. Germline V gene lookup returns CDR1 LGHDT and CDR2 YNNKEL (reference sequence). This CDR3 contains 15 residues. CDR3 coding DNA: TGTGCCAGCAGGACTAGCGGACCCTCCTACAATGAGCAGTTCTTC. This encodes CASRTSGPSYNEQFF.

The chain links TRBV2 to TRBJ1-5, with 8 bases fitting TRBD1. The CDR3 is 16 amino acids. Germline lookup yields CDR1 SNHLY and CDR2 FYNNEI. Trimming removed 7 bases from V and 0 bases from J; junction bases left unmatched: 8. For the CDR3, the DNA is TGTGCCAGCAACCGGGACAGGACATATAGCAATCAGCCCCAGCATTTT. It yields the protein CASNRDRTYSNQPQHF.

This clonotype was found once. The chain couples TRBV29-1 to TRBJ1-1, with TRBD1 matching 7 bases. The CDR3 is 13 residues long. V was pared by 6 bases and J by 0 bases, with 4 bases of the junction left unmatched. Germline V gene data show CDR1 as SQVTM and CDR2 as ANQGSEA. CDR3 sequence (DNA): TGCAGCGTCGATGGGACAGTGAACACTGAAGCTTTCTTT. This sequence encodes CSVDGTVNTEAFF.

This rearrangement joins TRBV27 to TRBJ2-3; 9 bases line up with TRBD1. Germline CDR1 is MNHEY and CDR2 is SMNVEV (reference sequence). This CDR3 comprises 16 residues. The V and J ends lost 5 bases and 2 bases, in that order; junction bases with no gene match: 8. CDR3 bases: TGTGCCAGCAGTCCTACGGGACAGGGATACACAGATACGCAGTATTTT. This gives the protein CASSPTGQGYTDTQYF.

The gene calls are TRBV18 and TRBJ2-1; D remains unclear. The CDR3 is 14 amino acids. Germline V gene sequence: CDR1 KGHSH, CDR2 LQKENI. Trimming took off 5 bases at V and 0 bases at J, with 8 bases between the two ends. The CDR3 sequence: CASSFVSSYNEQFF. The CDR3 bases are TGTGCCAGCTCATTCGTTAGCTCCTACAATGAGCAGTTCTTC.

V is TRBV4-2 and J is TRBJ2-7; weak D call: TRBD2 (6 bases). In germline, CDR1 is LGHNA, CDR2 YNFKEQ. The CDR3 has 16 amino acids. V was cut by 6 bases and J by 4 bases, with 22 bases left in between. The DNA of the CDR3 is TGTGCCAGCAGAAACAAGGAGGTGGGGAGGAGGTACGAGCAGTACTTC. It codes for CASRNKEVGRRYEQYF.

This sequence joins TRBV23-1 and TRBJ2-7, with D hard to call. TRBV23-1 is identified as an open reading frame with a role that is uncertain. Trimming shortened V by 2 bases and J by 0 bases, and 11 bases separated the two germline ends. CDR3 length equals 15 residues. CDR3 DNA sequence: TGCGCCAGCAGTCAAAATGGTAATCCCTCCTACGAGCAGTACTTC. This encodes CASSQNGNPSYEQYF.

This chain joins TRBV27 and TRBJ2-3; D is ambiguous. CDR3 length: 13 residues. V was cut by 5 bases and J by 2 bases, with 8 bases left in between. CDR1 is MNHEY and CDR2 is SMNVEV in the germline V gene (reference sequence). Here the CDR3 reads CASSPRYTDTQYF. The CDR3, as DNA: TGTGCCAGCAGTCCACGATACACAGATACGCAGTATTTT.

The chain carries TRBV30 and TRBJ2-3; D is perhaps TRBD1 (5 bases). V was shortened by 0 bases and J by 2 bases, with 9 bases between the two germline ends. CDR1 and CDR2 (germline): GTSNPN, SVGIG (reference sequence). The CDR3 covers 14 residues. The CDR3 bases are TGTGCCTGGAGTGTACAGGCCTACACAGATACGCAGTATTTT. This gives the protein CAWSVQAYTDTQYF.

The chain uses TRBV7-3 and TRBJ2-5, with TRBD2 matching 13 bases. Germline values: CDR1 SGHTA, CDR2 FQGTGA. The CDR3 sequence is 16 residues long. Trimming at V came to 3 bases and at J to 5 bases, leaving 6 bases not matched to a gene. The CDR3 loop reads CASSLMRTSGSETQYF. DNA for the CDR3: TGTGCCAGCAGCTTGATGAGGACTAGCGGGAGCGAGACCCAGTACTTC.